This TCR beta chain was observed in a study of blood T cell repertoires in COVID-19. Looking at the study overall: In each case, the material was cDNA or gDNA derived from T cells, B-cell-depleted T cells, or PBMCs.

Using immunoSEQ multiplex PCR, the repertoire was profiled, and TCRdb retains in-frame clones only, with some absent. The sample has 50,000 to 70,000 clones; 85% to 90% are singletons. CDR1 SQVTM and CDR2 ANQGSEA come from the germline V gene. This CDR3 is built from 14 residues. V gave up 4 bases and J gave up 2 bases; unmatched junction bases: 2. Sequencing used peripheral blood. The chain joins TRBV29-1 to TRBJ2-3; 11 nucleotides line up with TRBD2. This sequence originates from a man in his fifties with active COVID-19. Here the CDR3 reads CSVGTSGYTDTQYF. DNA for the CDR3: TGCAGCGTTGGGACTAGCGGGTACACAGATACGCAGTATTTT.